This is a list of T cell receptor beta chains from one sample in a study of T cells after yellow fever vaccination. A single record per CDR3 protein comes from TCRdb applying MiXCR to the 5' RACE reads. The sample consists of under 200,000 distinct CDR3 sequences, around 7.2% of them appearing once. The sample consisted of CD4+ T cells sorted from PBMCs, taken about 5 days after the first yellow fever vaccination. These receptors were obtained from a young man who received the YFV17D yellow fever vaccine. The CDR3 runs from the conserved cysteine through the conserved F or W. Each record gives: V gene, D gene, J gene, clone size, CDR3 DNA, CDR3 protein. A D gene is named only where the DNA matches it firmly. Not all rows give a size; the values are once, few, many and, for expanded clones, a class.

TRBV7-3	.	TRBJ2-2	few	TGTGCCAGCAGCTCATCAAGCACCGGGGAGCTGTTTTTT	CASSSSSTGELFF
TRBV3-1	TRBD2	TRBJ2-5	many	TGTGCCAGCAGCCGGGACTACCACCTTCGGGGGACCCAGTACTTC	CASSRDYHLRGTQYF
TRBV3-1	.	TRBJ2-2	many	TGTGCCAGCAGCCCGGGGGCGAACACCGGGGAGCTGTTTTTT	CASSPGANTGELFF
TRBV7-2	.	TRBJ2-5	few	TGTGCCAGCAGCTTAAGGCGATCCCAAGAGACCCAGTACTTC	CASSLRRSQETQYF
TRBV28	TRBD1	TRBJ2-4	many	TGTGCCAGCAGCCCCCGTCCCGGGACAGGGTCGGGCAAAAACATTCAGTACTTC	CASSPRPGTGSGKNIQYF
TRBV10-3	.	TRBJ2-1	.	TGTGCCATCAGTTTAATTGCTTACAATGAGCAGTTCTTC	CAISLIAYNEQFF
TRBV5-1	TRBD2	TRBJ2-7	many	TGCGCCAGCGCACGAGCGGGGGACCCCGAGCAGTACTTC	CASARAGDPEQYF
TRBV4-3	TRBD1	TRBJ1-2	.	TGCGCCAGCAGCCAAGAATCGGGACAGGGGCCGCTTGGAGGGGGCTACACCTTC	CASSQESGQGPLGGGYTF
TRBV7-2	.	TRBJ2-5	many	TGTGCCAGCAGCTTCCGAACGACTAGTAGTTGGGAGACCCAGTACTTC	CASSFRTTSSWETQYF
TRBV10-2	.	TRBJ1-1	many	TGCGCCAGCAGTGAGCCCGGTTCTTTGGTAACTGAAGCTTTCTTT	CASSEPGSLVTEAFF
TRBV12-3/TRBV12-4	.	TRBJ1-3	many	TGTGCCAGCGAGGAGGGCAGACTCTCTGGAAACACCATATATTTT	CASEEGRLSGNTIYF
TRBV5-1	.	TRBJ2-3	few	TGCGCCAGCAGCTACTTAACAGGCACAGATACGCAGTATTTT	CASSYLTGTDTQYF
TRBV7-6	.	TRBJ1-1	.	TGTGCCAGCAGCCAGATCCGGGACAACACTGAAGCTTTCTTT	CASSQIRDNTEAFF
TRBV9	.	TRBJ2-3	.	TGTGCCAGCAGCGTTCCTTCGGGGGCTTTGACCACAGATACGCAGTATTTT	CASSVPSGALTTDTQYF
TRBV18	.	TRBJ1-2	few	TGTGCCAGCTCACCCAACCCGACTACAGGGTCCATTGGCTACACCTTC	CASSPNPTTGSIGYTF
TRBV14	.	TRBJ1-6	.	TGTGCCAGCAGCCTAGTAGGGCGGTCACCCCTCCACTTT	CASSLVGRSPLHF
TRBV9	.	TRBJ2-5	many	TGTGCCAGCAGCGTAGGGCAAGAGACCCAGTACTTC	CASSVGQETQYF
TRBV10-2	TRBD2	TRBJ2-1	many	TGCGCCAGCAGAACTAGCGGGGGAGGGAATGAGCAGTTCTTC	CASRTSGGGNEQFF
TRBV27	.	TRBJ2-1	.	TGTGCCAGCAGTTTATCCAGGAGGGGGCCTTACAATGAGCAGTTCTTC	CASSLSRRGPYNEQFF
TRBV7-9	.	TRBJ2-1	.	TGTGCCAGCAGCTTAGCGGCAGGGGTCGGCAATGAGCAGTTCTTC	CASSLAAGVGNEQFF
TRBV5-4	.	TRBJ1-1	.	TGTGCCAGCAGCTTGGAGACAGGACCTTTGGGTGAAGCTTTCTTT	CASSLETGPLGEAFF
TRBV12-3/TRBV12-4	.	TRBJ2-6	many	TGTGCCAGCAGTTTTGCGTGGGCCAACGTCCTGACTTTC	CASSFAWANVLTF
TRBV27	TRBD1	TRBJ1-1	many	TGTGCCAGCAGTTTGGACAGGGGGCGCGGCACTGAAGCTTTCTTT	CASSLDRGRGTEAFF
TRBV7-2	.	TRBJ2-2	many	TGTGCCAGCAGCTCGCAGGGGAGGATAAACGGGGAGCTGTTTTTT	CASSSQGRINGELFF
TRBV5-1	TRBD1	TRBJ1-6	.	TGCGCCAGCAGCCAGGGGACAGGGGCAGACAATTCACCCCTCCACTTT	CASSQGTGADNSPLHF
TRBV4-2	.	TRBJ2-1	.	TGTGCCAGCAGCCAAGAGAGAGGGGACAATGAGCAGTTCTTC	CASSQERGDNEQFF
TRBV3-1	.	TRBJ2-1	.	TGTGCCAGCAGCCATGACACCGCGAGGTACAATGAGCAGTTCTTC	CASSHDTARYNEQFF
TRBV20-1	.	TRBJ1-1	many	TGCAGTGCCCGCCGGGGCGGCACTGAAGCTTTCTTT	CSARRGGTEAFF
TRBV7-2	.	TRBJ2-6	.	TGTGCCAGCAGCACCACAGGGACTGCTGGGGCCAACGTCCTGACTTTC	CASSTTGTAGANVLTF
TRBV5-1	.	TRBJ2-2	many	TGCGCCAGCAGCTTGTCGCCGGCGAACACCGGGGAGCTGTTTTTT	CASSLSPANTGELFF
TRBV11-2	.	TRBJ1-1	few	TGTGCCAGCAGCCCGCTATCCGAAGCTTTCTTT	CASSPLSEAFF
TRBV12-3/TRBV12-4	.	TRBJ2-3	few	TGTGCCAGCAGTGCGAACCCGGAGGGGGTTGATACGCAGTATTTT	CASSANPEGVDTQYF
TRBV6-1	.	TRBJ2-7	.	TGTGCCAGCTTGGAGGGGGGGACCTACTCTAAGCAGTACTTC	CASLEGGTYSKQYF
TRBV7-2	TRBD1	TRBJ2-1	many	TGTGCCAGCAGCCGGGACAGGGCAGAACTGTTCTTC	CASSRDRAELFF
TRBV6-5	.	TRBJ2-2	many	TGTGCCAGCAGTTACGATGTCACCGGGGAGCTGTTTTTT	CASSYDVTGELFF
TRBV7-2	.	TRBJ2-1	.	TGTGCCAGCAGCTTGGGGCCCCAGGTGCGTGAGCAGTTCTTC	CASSLGPQVREQFF
TRBV12-3/TRBV12-4	.	TRBJ1-2	many	TGTGCCAGCAGTTTACCCACCGCGGGTTATGGCTACACCTTC	CASSLPTAGYGYTF
TRBV11-2	.	TRBJ1-1	many	TGTGCCAGCAGCTCTAGGACAGACCTTTACACTGAAGCTTTCTTT	CASSSRTDLYTEAFF
TRBV7-9	.	TRBJ1-5	few	TGTGCCAGCAGCTTAGGCTCCCGTCAGCCCCAGCATTTT	CASSLGSRQPQHF
TRBV5-1	TRBD2	TRBJ2-2	.	TGCGCCAGCAGCCGGACTAGCGGGGGGCCCTTGAGCACCGGGGAGCTGTTTTTT	CASSRTSGGPLSTGELFF
TRBV24-1	.	TRBJ2-1	few	TGTGCCACCAGTGATTTAGGAGGGGACACCTACAATGAGCAGTTCTTC	CATSDLGGDTYNEQFF
TRBV6-1	TRBD1	TRBJ2-1	few	TGTGCCAGCAGCCCCGGGACAGGGAACAATGAGCAGTTCTTC	CASSPGTGNNEQFF
TRBV6-1	TRBD2	TRBJ2-3	few	TGTGCCAGCAGTGAAGCGCGGGGGAGCGGGAGCACAGATACGCAGTATTTT	CASSEARGSGSTDTQYF
TRBV18	.	TRBJ1-1	many	TGTGCCAGCTCACCAAGCGGAATGAACACTGAAGCTTTCTTT	CASSPSGMNTEAFF
TRBV6-5	.	TRBJ2-5	many	TGTGCCAGCAGCTCGACCCAGGAGGAGACCCAGTACTTC	CASSSTQEETQYF
TRBV12-3/TRBV12-4	TRBD2	TRBJ2-5	many	TGTGCCAGCTCCGGGGCGGGGGGCCGAATAGAGACCCAGTACTTC	CASSGAGGRIETQYF
TRBV7-9	.	TRBJ1-1	many	TGTGCCAGCAGCATGGGAGGGGAGAGCACTGAAGCTTTCTTT	CASSMGGESTEAFF
TRBV12-3/TRBV12-4	TRBD1	TRBJ2-2	many	TGTGCCAGCAGTTTAGCGCTCAGGGGGCCCGGGGAGCTGTTTTTT	CASSLALRGPGELFF
TRBV7-9	.	TRBJ2-1	many	TGTGCCAGCAGCTTGAGGGGCGAGCAGTTCTTC	CASSLRGEQFF
TRBV24-1	.	TRBJ2-2	many	TGTGCCACCAGTGAGGCTGGATTTGACACCGGGGAGCTGTTTTTT	CATSEAGFDTGELFF
TRBV5-1	.	TRBJ2-5	.	TGCGCCAGCAGCCTAAACCTGCAAGAGACCCAGTACTTC	CASSLNLQETQYF
TRBV14	TRBD2	TRBJ2-1	few	TGTGCCAGCAGCCAAATCCAGCGGGGGTTTCATGAGCAGTTCTTC	CASSQIQRGFHEQFF
TRBV12-3/TRBV12-4	.	TRBJ1-6	many	TGTGCCAGCAGTTTAGTTCCCCCGGATTCACCCCTCCACTTT	CASSLVPPDSPLHF
TRBV25-1	TRBD1	TRBJ2-7	.	TGTGCCAGCAGTGAGACAGGGGCTACCTACGAGCAGTACTTC	CASSETGATYEQYF
TRBV7-9	.	TRBJ2-2	many	TGTGCCAGCAGCCCCAGGGTAAACACCGGGGAGCTGTTTTTT	CASSPRVNTGELFF
TRBV23-1	.	TRBJ2-4	few	TGCGCCAGCAGTATTCCCGTGTGGCCCTTGCCCAAGGACATTCAGTACTTC	CASSIPVWPLPKDIQYF
TRBV4-3	.	TRBJ2-3	many	TGCGCCAGCAGCCAAGCGCGGGGGCGAGACACAGATACGCAGTATTTT	CASSQARGRDTDTQYF
TRBV4-1	.	TRBJ2-5	few	TGCGCCAGCAGCCAACCCAACGGAGCTATGGCCCAGTACTTC	CASSQPNGAMAQYF
TRBV5-4	.	TRBJ2-4	.	TGTGCCAGCAGCATGGGGCGGGCTCTAGCCAAAAACATTCAGTACTTC	CASSMGRALAKNIQYF